The entry that follows covers one TCR beta chain sequence. Its antigen is unknown. This entry comes from a study of blood T cells in healthy people across ages. Across the study: T cells yielded about one barcoded beta molecule per two cells through template switching. Study-wide findings and caveats: Percentage of naive T cells showed a strong correlation with TCR beta diversity.

The CDR3 runs 13 residues. The germline V gene has CDR1 DFQATT and CDR2 SNEGSKA (reference sequence). The germline V and J ends were trimmed by 5 bases and 3 bases, with 14 bases remaining between them. Combining a sample-barcoded 5' primer with a J-beta primer mix, a second PCR ran for roughly 7 to 11 cycles. Each cDNA molecule, via a template-switch adaptor with 12 random nucleotides, was tagged. Per-sample output comprised a minimum of 2.5 million paired-end reads containing CDR3. TCRdb recomputed calls from the 5' RACE reads with MiXCR, one row per CDR3 protein. The table lists approximately 800,000 distinct CDR3 sequences, roughly 64% of them singletons.

The origin of this receptor is a young man in good health. Sequenced material: blood. The rearrangement links TRBV20-1 to TRBJ2-7; D perhaps matches TRBD1 (5 bases). The CDR3 bases are TGCAGTGCTCGCCCTCAGGGCAACTACGAGCAGTACTTC. This translates into CSARPQGNYEQYF.